Listed below are T cell receptor beta chains from one sample, sequenced in a study of T cell clonotyping in hematopoietic cell transplantation. Sequencing used immunoSEQ multiplex PCR; TCRdb keeps in-frame clones, though not all of them. The repertoire includes roughly 3,000 clones, around 60% of them detected once, and more than 20% sits in the top ten. This material consisted of peripheral blood mononuclear cells, taken 30 days after allogeneic stem cell transplant. The receptors originated from a female patient between 30 and 45 years old who had an allogeneic stem cell transplant, so T cells may come from the graft donor. Some clones in this sample may be carry-over from other donors' samples. The CDR3 runs from the conserved cysteine through the conserved F or W. D genes are given only for firm matches. Some rows mark clone size as missing; the rest say once, few, many or name a class of expanded clone.

V	size	J	D	CDR3	DNA
TRBV5-6	once	TRBJ2-7	TRBD1	CASRETGGLYEQYF	TGTGCCAGCAGGGAGACAGGGGGCCTGTACGAGCAGTACTTC
TRBV7-7	-	TRBJ1-1	-	CASSLFRMNTEAFF	TGTGCTAGCAGCTTGTTCCGCATGAACACTGAAGCTTTCTTT
TRBV5-6	-	TRBJ2-1	TRBD2	CASSLVLAGTLYNEQFF	TGTGCCAGCAGCTTGGTACTAGCGGGGACCCTTTACAATGAGCAGTTCTTC
TRBV5-1	-	TRBJ1-1	-	CASSLTVNTEAFF	TGCGCCAGCAGCTTGACCGTGAACACTGAAGCTTTCTTT
TRBV30	-	TRBJ2-1	TRBD1	CAWRGRDRGNYNEQFF	TGTGCCTGGAGGGGACGGGACAGGGGGAACTACAATGAGCAGTTCTTC
TRBV19	few	TRBJ2-4	-	CASSVTGTGGIQYF	TGTGCCAGTAGTGTGACCGGAACGGGCGGCATTCAGTACTTC
TRBV5-1	-	TRBJ2-7	-	CASSLIRTDEQYF	TGCGCCAGCAGCCTCATCCGGACGGACGAGCAGTACTTC
TRBV11-2	-	TRBJ2-7	TRBD1	CASSLTTGGDYEQYF	TGTGCCAGCAGCCTTACGACAGGGGGCGACTACGAGCAGTACTTC
TRBV7-9	-	TRBJ1-2	TRBD1	CASTLQGSGDYGYTF	TGTGCCAGCACCCTACAGGGGTCGGGGGACTATGGCTACACCTTC
TRBV6-1	few	TRBJ2-1	TRBD2	CASSAVAGGAYNEQFF	TGTGCCAGCAGTGCCGTAGCGGGGGGGGCCTACAATGAGCAGTTCTTC
TRBV6-5	-	TRBJ2-7	-	CASSYGSLGSYEQYF	TGTGCCAGCAGTTACGGCTCATTGGGTTCCTACGAGCAGTACTTC
TRBV9	-	TRBJ1-3	-	CASSPSGSPGNTIYF	TGTGCCAGCAGCCCATCGGGATCTCCTGGAAACACCATATATTTT
TRBV5-4	few	TRBJ1-5	TRBD1	CASSLTGDSQPQHF	TGTGCCAGCAGCCTCACAGGGGACAGTCAGCCCCAGCATTTT
TRBV19	-	TRBJ1-1	TRBD1	CASSTHRGRNTEAFF	TGTGCCAGTAGTACTCACAGGGGCCGGAACACTGAAGCTTTCTTT